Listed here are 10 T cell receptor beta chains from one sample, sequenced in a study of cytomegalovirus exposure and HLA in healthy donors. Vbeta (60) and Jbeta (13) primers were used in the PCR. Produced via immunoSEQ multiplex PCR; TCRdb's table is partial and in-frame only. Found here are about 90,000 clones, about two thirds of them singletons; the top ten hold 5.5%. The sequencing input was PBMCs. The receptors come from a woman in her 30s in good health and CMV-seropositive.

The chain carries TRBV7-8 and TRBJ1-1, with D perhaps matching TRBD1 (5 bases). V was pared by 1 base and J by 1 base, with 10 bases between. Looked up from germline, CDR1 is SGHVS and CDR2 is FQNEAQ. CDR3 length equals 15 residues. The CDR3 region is CASSLEGLTNTEAFF. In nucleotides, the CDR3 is TGTGCCAGCAGCTTAGAGGGGCTAACGAACACTGAAGCTTTCTTT.

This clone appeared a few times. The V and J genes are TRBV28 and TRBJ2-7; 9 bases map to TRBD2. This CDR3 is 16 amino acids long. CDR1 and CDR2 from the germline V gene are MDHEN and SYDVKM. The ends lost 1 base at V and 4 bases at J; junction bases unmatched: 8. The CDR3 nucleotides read TGTGCCAGCAGTTTATTTGCGGGGGGGCGATCGTACGAGCAGTACTTC. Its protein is CASSLFAGGRSYEQYF.

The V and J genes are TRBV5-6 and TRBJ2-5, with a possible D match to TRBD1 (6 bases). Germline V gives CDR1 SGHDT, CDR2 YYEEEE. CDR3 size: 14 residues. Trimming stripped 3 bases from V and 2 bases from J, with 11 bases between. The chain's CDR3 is CASSSRGRQETQYF. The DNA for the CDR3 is TGTGCCAGCAGCTCCAGGGGTCGGCAAGAGACCCAGTACTTC.

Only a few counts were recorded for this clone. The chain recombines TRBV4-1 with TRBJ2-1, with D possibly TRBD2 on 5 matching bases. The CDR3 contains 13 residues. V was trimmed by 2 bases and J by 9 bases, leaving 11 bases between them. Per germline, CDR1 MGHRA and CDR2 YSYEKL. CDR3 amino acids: CASSQSPGSEQFF. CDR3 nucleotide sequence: TGCGCCAGCAGCCAAAGTCCTGGGAGTGAGCAGTTCTTC.

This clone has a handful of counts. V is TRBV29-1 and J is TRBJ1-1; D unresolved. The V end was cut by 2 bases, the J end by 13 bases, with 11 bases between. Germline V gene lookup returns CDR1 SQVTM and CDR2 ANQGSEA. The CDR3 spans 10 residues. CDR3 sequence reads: CSVESTRIFF. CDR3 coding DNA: TGCAGCGTTGAATCTACGCGGATTTTCTTT.

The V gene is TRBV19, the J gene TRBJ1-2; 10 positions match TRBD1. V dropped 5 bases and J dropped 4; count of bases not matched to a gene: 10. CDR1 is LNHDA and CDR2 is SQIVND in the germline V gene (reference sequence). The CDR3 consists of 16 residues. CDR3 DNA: TGTGCCAGTAGTCCGGGACAGGGGTTTCGTATCTATGGCTACACCTTC. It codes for CASSPGQGFRIYGYTF.

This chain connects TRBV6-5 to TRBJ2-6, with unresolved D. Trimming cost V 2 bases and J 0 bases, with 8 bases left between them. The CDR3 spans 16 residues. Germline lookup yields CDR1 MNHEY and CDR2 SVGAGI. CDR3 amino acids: CASSYGRNSGANVLTF. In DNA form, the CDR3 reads TGTGCCAGCAGTTACGGCAGAAACTCTGGGGCCAACGTCCTGACTTTC.

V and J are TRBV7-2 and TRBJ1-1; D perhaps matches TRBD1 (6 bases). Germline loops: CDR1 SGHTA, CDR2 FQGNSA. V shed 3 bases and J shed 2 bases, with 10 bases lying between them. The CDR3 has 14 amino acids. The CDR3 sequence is CASSFSGVNTEAFF. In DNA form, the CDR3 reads TGTGCCAGCAGCTTTTCAGGGGTCAACACTGAAGCTTTCTTT.

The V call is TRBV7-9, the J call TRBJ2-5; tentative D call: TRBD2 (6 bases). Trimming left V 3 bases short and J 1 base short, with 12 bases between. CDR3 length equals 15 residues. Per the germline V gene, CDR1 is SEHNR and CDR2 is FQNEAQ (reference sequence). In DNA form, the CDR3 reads TGTGCCAGCAGCTTTTGGGTGGGGGGCCAAGAGACCCAGTACTTC. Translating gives CASSFWVGGQETQYF.

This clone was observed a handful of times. CDR3 coding DNA: TGTGCCAGCAGCTTAGTATCGGGGGGGAATCAGCCCCAGCATTTT. As protein: CASSLVSGGNQPQHF. The V gene is TRBV7-2, the J gene TRBJ1-5; a weak D match, TRBD1 (5 bases). The CDR3 extends over 15 amino acids. CDR1 SGHTA and CDR2 FQGNSA come from the germline V gene. V lost 1 base, J lost 4 bases, and 11 bases lay in between. Looking up the rest from reference TRBV7-2 and TRBJ1-5 gives the full variable domain: GAGVSQSPSNKVTEKGKDVELRCDPISGHTALYWYRQSLGQGLEFLIYFQGNSAPDKSGLPSDRFSAERTGGSVSTLTIQRTQQEDSAVYLCASSLVSGGNQPQHFGDGTRLSIL.